This T cell receptor (beta chain) was observed in a study of glioma-infiltrating T cells after dendritic cell vaccination. Overall study: The vaccine used monocyte-derived dendritic cells pulsed overnight with autologous tumor lysate. At biweekly intervals, patients got three intradermal dendritic cell vaccine injections.

Germline V gene lookup returns CDR1 SGHTA and CDR2 FQGNSA. Trimming cost V 5 bases and J 4 bases; bases outside gene matches: 8. The CDR3 extends over 15 amino acids. Up to about 2 ug genomic DNA was used for TCRB CDR3 amplification. The PCR used 60 V beta and 13 J beta primers. Some clones are missing from TCRdb's copy, which holds only in-frame ones; the method was immunoSEQ multiplex PCR. The data hold fewer than 85,000 clones, with around 79% observed a single time. This sample comprised blood, obtained before dendritic cell vaccination. The TCR sequence derives from a human donor with glioblastoma. The chain has TRBV7-2 and TRBJ2-5; TRBD1 agrees at 9 bases. DNA of the CDR3: TGTGCCAGCAGCACCGACCAGGACAGGGGAGAGACCCAGTACTTC. The encoded protein is CASSTDQDRGETQYF.